This TCR beta chain derives from a study of vaccination and CD4 T cells after COVID-19. Study overall: Convalescent donors were composed of six males and four females, of whom two were Hispanic.

Cultured CD4+ T cell DNA was sequenced using the Oncomine TCR Beta short-read assay. TCRdb reprocessed the PCR reads via MiXCR and lists one record per CDR3 protein. The sample holds roughly 16,000 distinct CDR3 sequences, roughly 60% seen once. Turning to this clonotype: Its specificity is not known.

Treatment defined: approximately 9-day PBMC culture with coronavirus spike peptide pools or control peptides (ViraFEST assay). The CDR3 has 16 residues. Germline-derived CDR1 and CDR2 are MGHDK and SYGVNS. The ends were cut back, 2 bases at V and 5 bases at J, with 19 bases in the middle. The receptor was isolated from a human donor who had recovered from COVID-19. Sequencing input: CD4+ T cells from blood, cultured in vitro. The V gene is TRBV25-1, the J gene TRBJ2-7; D not resolved. CDR3 in DNA: TGTGCCAGCAGTGAACCTCGAGGAAGGGTTAGGAACGAGCAGTACTTC. Residues: CASSEPRGRVRNEQYF.